This T cell receptor beta chain derives from a study of cytotoxic CD8 clonotypes in ibrutinib-treated CLL. Overall study: Recorded responses included 24 partial and 2 complete; following median approximately 68 months, roughly 15 stayed remitted and some 12 progressed. Study results and limitations: Sampling times (in sustained-remission versus progressing patients) were not the same. Public clonotypes proved infrequent, and on treatment they shrank or remained steady.

Clones were sequenced by immunoSEQ multiplex PCR, and TCRdb holds only the in-frame ones, with some missing. The data contain 250,000 to 350,000 clones, 76% of them singletons. A word on this clone: Its antigen is unidentified.

Genomic DNA in an amount of around 2 micrograms was extracted from cryopreserved PBMCs and used for the preparation of TCR beta libraries. V was cut by 4 bases and J by 2 bases, with 13 bases left in between. Looked up from germline, CDR1 is SGHRS and CDR2 is YFSETQ. The CDR3 is made up of 16 amino acids. The sample in question was PBMCs, obtained at disease progression, from a patient treated with ibrutinib. The chain employs TRBV5-1 and TRBJ1-6, with D possibly matching TRBD1 (5 bases). This receptor was identified in a human donor with chronic lymphocytic leukemia. CDR3 protein: CASSPGTDPYNSPLHF. The CDR3 DNA follows: TGCGCCAGCAGCCCTGGGACGGATCCCTATAATTCACCCCTCCACTTT. The full variable domain, rest sourced from reference TRBV5-1 and TRBJ1-6, is KAGVTQTPRYLIKTRGQQVTLSCSPISGHRSVSWYQQTPGQGLQFLFEYFSETQRNKGNFPGRFSGRQFSNSRSEMNVSTLELGDSALYLCASSPGTDPYNSPLHFGNGTRLTVT.